The rows below give T cell receptor beta chains drawn from one sample of a study of a mutant IDH1 vaccine in newly diagnosed glioma. Clones were read by immunoSEQ multiplex PCR, and TCRdb kept only the in-frame ones, dropping some. Of roughly 11,000 clones listed, more than 75% are singletons. Their antigens remain unidentified. The sequencing used PBMCs, collected from a glioma patient whose treatment included an IDH1 peptide vaccine. These TCRs come from a woman aged 40 to 55 with glioma. Some clones in this sample may be carry-over from other donors' samples. CDR3s include the opening cysteine and the closing phenylalanine or tryptophan. The order of the fields is J gene, D gene, V gene, CDR3 length, clone size, CDR3 protein, CDR3 DNA. The D gene is left open where the match is weak. Only part of the rows carry a size: once, few, many, or a class if the clone is expanded.

TRBJ1-1,.,TRBV29-1,10,few,CSAGDTEAFF,TGCAGCGCGGGGGACACTGAAGCTTTCTTT
TRBJ2-7,TRBD2,TRBV18,15,.,CASSPRREGLREQYF,TGTGCCAGCTCACCAAGGAGGGAGGGCCTGAGGGAGCAGTACTTC
TRBJ1-1,.,TRBV6-1,14,.,CASSEAGQWTEAFF,TGTGCCAGCAGTGAAGCAGGACAGTGGACTGAAGCTTTCTTT
TRBJ2-7,.,TRBV11-2,15,.,CASSYTDDGSYEQYF,TGTGCCAGCAGCTATACAGACGACGGATCCTACGAGCAGTACTTC
TRBJ2-3,.,TRBV15,15,.,CATSRDLGGTDTQYF,TGTGCCACCAGCAGAGATTTGGGGGGAACAGATACGCAGTATTTT
TRBJ2-2,.,TRBV10-2,12,.,CASNGDTGELFF,TGCGCCAGCAACGGGGACACCGGGGAGCTGTTTTTT
TRBJ1-1,.,TRBV5-1,14,.,CASSSNRVETEAFF,TGCGCCAGCAGCTCGAACAGGGTCGAAACTGAAGCTTTCTTT
TRBJ2-7,TRBD1,TRBV18,14,.,CASSPFSTGTEQYF,TGTGCCAGCTCACCATTCTCGACAGGGACCGAGCAGTACTTC
TRBJ1-1,.,TRBV5-1,13,.,CASKQGLNTEAFF,TGCGCCAGCAAACAGGGCCTGAACACTGAAGCTTTCTTT
TRBJ1-2,.,TRBV7-2,15,.,CASSTDRNGYYGYTF,TGTGCCAGCAGCACCGACAGAAATGGATACTATGGCTACACCTTC
TRBJ2-5,.,TRBV5-1,15,.,CASSLETLNEETQYF,TGCGCCAGCAGCTTGGAGACTCTTAACGAGGAGACCCAGTACTTC
TRBJ2-7,.,TRBV4-2,15,.,CASSRGILNPYEQYF,TGTGCCAGCAGCCGCGGGATCCTGAACCCCTACGAGCAGTACTTC
TRBJ1-1,.,TRBV6-5,14,once,CASSYRGLNTEAFF,TGTGCCAGCAGTTATCGAGGATTGAACACTGAAGCTTTCTTT
TRBJ1-4,.,TRBV7-9,15,few,CASSILTAPNEKLFF,TGTGCCAGCAGCATACTGACAGCCCCTAATGAAAAACTGTTTTTT
TRBJ1-2,.,TRBV5-1,15,.,CASRKPGTPNYGYTF,TGCGCCAGCAGGAAACCGGGGACACCGAACTATGGCTACACCTTC
TRBJ2-1,.,TRBV7-8,16,.,CASSLFRGAVYNEQFF,TGTGCCAGCAGCTTATTTCGGGGAGCCGTCTACAATGAGCAGTTCTTC
TRBJ1-2,.,TRBV15,12,few,CATSMGGDGYTF,TGTGCCACCAGCATGGGGGGAGATGGCTACACCTTC
TRBJ2-1,.,TRBV2,14,.,CASTLGLAYNEQFF,TGTGCCAGCACCCTAGGCTTAGCCTACAATGAGCAGTTCTTC
TRBJ2-2,TRBD2,TRBV4-2,13,.,CASKTSLAGELFF,TGTGCCAGCAAGACTAGCCTTGCCGGGGAGCTGTTTTTT
TRBJ2-7,TRBD2,TRBV27,14,.,CASSLAGRVYEQYF,TGTGCCAGCAGTCTAGCGGGAAGAGTCTACGAGCAGTACTTC
TRBJ1-2,.,TRBV2,11,.,CASRGLDGYTF,TGTGCCAGCAGGGGCTTGGATGGCTACACCTTC
TRBJ2-2,.,TRBV7-9,14,.,CASSLRGATGELFF,TGTGCCAGCAGCTTACGGGGGGCCACCGGGGAGCTGTTTTTT
TRBJ1-1,.,TRBV2,14,.,CASSGNRESTEAFF,TGTGCCAGCAGTGGTAACAGGGAGAGCACTGAAGCTTTCTTT
TRBJ2-1,TRBD1,TRBV27,15,.,CASSLEDRGYNEQFF,TGTGCCAGCAGTTTGGAGGACAGGGGTTACAATGAGCAGTTCTTC
TRBJ2-7,.,TRBV7-9,13,.,CASSLGERGEQYF,TGTGCCAGCAGCTTAGGGGAAAGGGGCGAGCAGTACTTC
TRBJ2-5,.,TRBV6-1,14,.,CASIEATSRETQYF,TGTGCCAGCATAGAAGCTACTAGTCGAGAGACCCAGTACTTC
TRBJ1-5,.,TRBV5-4,19,.,CASSWAPHGTIPPDQPQHF,TGTGCCAGCAGCTGGGCCCCGCACGGGACCATCCCACCCGATCAGCCCCAGCATTTT
TRBJ2-2,.,TRBV14,16,.,CASSQDRIANTGELFF,TGTGCCAGCAGCCAAGATCGGATTGCGAACACCGGGGAGCTGTTTTTT
TRBJ1-3,TRBD1,TRBV5-1,15,.,CASSKRAGTGNTIYF,TGCGCCAGCAGCAAACGAGCCGGGACAGGGAACACCATATATTTT
TRBJ1-2,.,TRBV29-1,11,.,CSVGIRSGYTF,TGCAGCGTTGGGATACGGTCTGGCTACACCTTC
TRBJ2-2,.,TRBV19,14,.,CASKETVNTGELFF,TGTGCCAGTAAGGAGACAGTCAACACCGGGGAGCTGTTTTTT
TRBJ2-5,.,TRBV5-1,15,once,CASSLYPGFQETQYF,TGCGCCAGCAGCCTCTACCCGGGATTTCAAGAGACCCAGTACTTC
TRBJ2-1,TRBD2,TRBV25-1,15,.,CASSDGLAGDNEQFF,TGTGCCAGCAGTGACGGCCTAGCGGGGGACAATGAGCAGTTCTTC
TRBJ1-4,.,TRBV28,16,.,CASSPPKGGRVVKLFF,TGTGCCAGCAGTCCGCCGAAGGGCGGTCGGGTCGTGAAACTGTTTTTT
TRBJ2-3,.,TRBV20-1,11,.,CSAAQGGTQYF,TGCAGTGCTGCGCAGGGAGGCACGCAGTATTTT
TRBJ2-3,TRBD1,TRBV5-6,14,.,CASSTGTGVDTQYF,TGTGCCAGCAGCACCGGGACAGGGGTAGATACGCAGTATTTT